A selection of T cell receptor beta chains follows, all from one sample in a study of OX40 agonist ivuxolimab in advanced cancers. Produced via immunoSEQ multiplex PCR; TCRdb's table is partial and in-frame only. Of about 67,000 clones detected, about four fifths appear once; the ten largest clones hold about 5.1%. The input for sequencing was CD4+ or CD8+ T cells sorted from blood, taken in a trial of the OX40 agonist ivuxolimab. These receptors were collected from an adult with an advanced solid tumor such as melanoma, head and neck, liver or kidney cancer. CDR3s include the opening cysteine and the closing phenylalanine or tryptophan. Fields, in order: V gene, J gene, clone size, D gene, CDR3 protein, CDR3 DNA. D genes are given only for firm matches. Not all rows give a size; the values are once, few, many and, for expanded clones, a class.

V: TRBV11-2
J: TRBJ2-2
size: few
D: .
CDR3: CASSFNRPGELFF
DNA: TGTGCCAGCAGCTTCAATAGGCCCGGGGAGCTGTTTTTT

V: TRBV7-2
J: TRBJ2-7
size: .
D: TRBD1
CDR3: CASSTRRGQGNEQYF
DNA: TGTGCCAGCAGCACCCGACGGGGACAGGGGAACGAGCAGTACTTC

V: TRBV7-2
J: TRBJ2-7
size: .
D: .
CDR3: CASSFGGVGYEQYF
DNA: TGTGCCAGCAGCTTTGGTGGGGTCGGATACGAGCAGTACTTC

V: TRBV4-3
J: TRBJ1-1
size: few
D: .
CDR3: CASSQDSVGTEAFF
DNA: TGCGCCAGCAGCCAAGACTCCGTGGGCACTGAAGCTTTCTTT

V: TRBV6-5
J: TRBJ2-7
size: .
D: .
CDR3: CASSYYATETSYEQYF
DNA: TGTGCCAGCAGTTATTACGCGACAGAGACCTCCTACGAGCAGTACTTC

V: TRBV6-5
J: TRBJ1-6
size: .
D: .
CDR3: CASSSLGDFSPLHF
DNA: TGTGCCAGCAGTTCCCTAGGGGACTTCTCACCCCTCCACTTT

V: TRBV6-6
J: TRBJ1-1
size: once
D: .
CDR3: CASRSKGAGNTEAFF
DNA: TGTGCCAGCAGATCGAAGGGTGCGGGAAACACTGAAGCTTTCTTT

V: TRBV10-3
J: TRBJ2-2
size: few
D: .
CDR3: CAIRPGGTGELFF
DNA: TGTGCCATCAGGCCCGGGGGAACCGGGGAGCTGTTTTTT

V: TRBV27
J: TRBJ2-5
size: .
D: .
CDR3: CASSSGGHIETQYF
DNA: TGTGCCAGCAGTTCCGGGGGCCATATAGAGACCCAGTACTTC

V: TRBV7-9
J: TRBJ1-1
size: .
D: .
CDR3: CASSLQTEAFF
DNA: TGTGCCAGCAGCTTGCAGACTGAAGCTTTCTTT

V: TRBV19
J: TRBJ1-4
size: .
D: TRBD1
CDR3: CASSRDRGEKLFF
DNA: TGTGCCAGTAGTAGAGACAGGGGAGAAAAACTGTTTTTT

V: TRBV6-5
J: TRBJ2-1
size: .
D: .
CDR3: CASSYLAGKSYNEQFF
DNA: TGTGCCAGCAGTTACTTGGCCGGAAAAAGCTACAATGAGCAGTTCTTC

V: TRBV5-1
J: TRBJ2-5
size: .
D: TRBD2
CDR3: CASSTLSGGPIETQYF
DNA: TGCGCCAGCAGCACCCTATCGGGGGGGCCAATAGAGACCCAGTACTTC

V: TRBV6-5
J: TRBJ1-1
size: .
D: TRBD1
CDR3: CASSRTGGTEAFF
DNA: TGTGCCAGCAGCCGGACAGGGGGGACTGAAGCTTTCTTT

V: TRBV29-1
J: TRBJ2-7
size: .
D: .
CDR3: CSVEDQLNEQYF
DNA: TGCAGCGTTGAAGATCAACTAAACGAGCAGTACTTC

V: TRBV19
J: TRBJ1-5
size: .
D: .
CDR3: CASSTAGRGTMNF
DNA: TGTGCCAGTAGTACTGCAGGGAGGGGGACGATGAATTTT

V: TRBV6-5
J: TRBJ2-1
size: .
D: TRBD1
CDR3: CASSPSRQGLGQFF
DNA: TGTGCCAGCAGCCCCTCTCGACAGGGGCTTGGGCAGTTCTTC

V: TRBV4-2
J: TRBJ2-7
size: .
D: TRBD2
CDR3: CASSQDRWREGLYEQYF
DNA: TGTGCCAGCAGCCAAGATAGATGGCGGGAGGGCCTCTACGAGCAGTACTTC

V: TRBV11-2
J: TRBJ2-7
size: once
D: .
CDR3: CASSLDQGWSSYEQYF
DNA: TGTGCCAGCAGCTTAGATCAGGGATGGAGCTCCTACGAGCAGTACTTC

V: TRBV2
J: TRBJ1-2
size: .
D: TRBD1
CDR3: CAGRRGQENYGYTF
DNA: TGTGCCGGACGGAGGGGACAGGAAAACTATGGCTACACCTTC

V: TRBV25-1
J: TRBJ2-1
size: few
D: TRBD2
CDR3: CASSEASGGAAYNEQFF
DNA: TGTGCCAGCAGTGAAGCCAGCGGGGGGGCCGCCTACAATGAGCAGTTCTTC

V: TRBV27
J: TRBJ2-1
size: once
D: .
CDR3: CASSLTRVSEQFF
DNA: TGTGCCAGCAGTTTAACTCGCGTCAGTGAGCAGTTCTTC

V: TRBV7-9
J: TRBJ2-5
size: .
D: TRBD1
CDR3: CASSSRQGTQETQYF
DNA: TGTGCCAGCAGCTCCAGACAGGGTACACAAGAGACCCAGTACTTC

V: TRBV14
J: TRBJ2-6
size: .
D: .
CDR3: CASSHRGSYGANVLTF
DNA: TGTGCCAGCAGCCACAGGGGATCGTACGGGGCCAACGTCCTGACTTTC

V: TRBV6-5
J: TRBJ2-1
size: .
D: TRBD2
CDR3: CASTGTSGAYNEQFF
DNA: TGTGCCAGCACCGGGACTAGCGGAGCGTACAATGAGCAGTTCTTC

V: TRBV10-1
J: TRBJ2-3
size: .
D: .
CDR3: CASSNRVGADTQYF
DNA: TGCGCCAGCAGTAACAGGGTGGGGGCAGATACGCAGTATTTT

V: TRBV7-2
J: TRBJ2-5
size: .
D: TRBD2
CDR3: CASSSPPGGETQYF
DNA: TGTGCCAGCAGCTCCCCCCCGGGGGGAGAGACCCAGTACTTC

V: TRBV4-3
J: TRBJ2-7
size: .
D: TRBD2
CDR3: CASSQGASGSSNEQYF
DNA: TGCGCCAGCAGCCAAGGCGCTAGCGGGAGTTCTAACGAGCAGTACTTC

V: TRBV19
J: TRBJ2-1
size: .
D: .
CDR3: CASSIYGRTGGRVAYNEQFF
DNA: TGTGCCAGTAGTATTTATGGCCGAACGGGTGGCAGGGTAGCCTACAATGAGCAGTTCTTC

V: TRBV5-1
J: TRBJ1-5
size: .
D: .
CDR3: CASSEGPGQPQHF
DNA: TGCGCCAGCAGCGAGGGGCCAGGTCAGCCCCAGCATTTT

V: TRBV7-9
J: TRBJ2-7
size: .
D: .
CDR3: CASSLPPGVSQRYYEQYF
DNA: TGTGCCAGCAGCCTACCGCCGGGGGTAAGCCAGAGGTATTACGAGCAGTACTTC

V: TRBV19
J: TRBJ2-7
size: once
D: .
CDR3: CASRLEGASSYEQYF
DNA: TGTGCCAGTAGACTGGAGGGGGCCAGCTCCTACGAGCAGTACTTC

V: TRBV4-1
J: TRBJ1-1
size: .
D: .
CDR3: CASSQAGAYSTEAFF
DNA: TGCGCCAGCAGCCAAGCAGGGGCGTATAGCACTGAAGCTTTCTTT

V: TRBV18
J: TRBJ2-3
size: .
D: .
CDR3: CASSPDGVQGLTYPTDTQYF
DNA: TGTGCCAGCTCACCGGATGGGGTACAGGGCCTGACTTATCCCACAGATACGCAGTATTTT

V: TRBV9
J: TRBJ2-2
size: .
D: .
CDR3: CASSVSGELFF
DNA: TGTGCCAGCAGCGTATCAGGGGAGCTGTTTTTT